This TCR beta chain was found in a study of blood T cell repertoires in COVID-19 (TCRdb year 2020). With respect to the entire study: The collaborator samples originated in the United States, Italy and Spain and spanned the acute and convalescent phases of COVID-19. The material from the prospective study consisted of cDNA or gDNA derived from T cells, B-cell-depleted T cells, or PBMCs. Deeply sampled blood TCRbeta repertoires from subjects exposed to, actively infected with, or recovered from COVID-19 were included in the dataset. A freely available public database, intended as a resource for researchers studying the immune response to SARS-CoV-2, is where the repertoires were released. Samples were obtained from the ongoing ImmuneRACE study (first 160 participants) and from about 1,300 subjects provided by 6 global collaborators. A de-identified subject ID, COVID-19 status, age in years and sex were almost always included in the sample metadata. Where available, HLA class I and class II types were taken from metadata supplied by the sample provider and were not determined by assay-based typing. What the authors observed across the whole study: How much clinical and demographic metadata was included differed by source and by participant, and the metadata was provided uncurated.

From V the trimming removes 3 bases and from J it removes 2 bases, while the gene matches leave 6 bases of the junction unaccounted for. The germline V gene gives CDR1 as SGDLS and CDR2 as YYNGEE. From cysteine to phenylalanine, the CDR3 is 16 amino acids long. Just the 48-base CDR3 DNA is kept, in frame starting at base 1. TCRbeta CDR3 regions were amplified from genomic DNA using the immunoSEQ Assay, a bias-controlled multiplex PCR. The authors processed their data as follows. Nucleated cell counts per sample were estimated from amplification of reference gene primers within the assay. To quantify the absolute abundance of each unique TCRbeta CDR3 rearrangement, sequence reads were collapsed and filtered. For each sample, productive Simpson clonality was calculated as the square root of Simpson's diversity index across productive rearrangements. The source is immuneACCESS, and TCRdb retained only in-frame sequences with V and J called. Part of the clones is not carried over; for the studies checked, unresolved V genes explain less than half of this, and the remainder is unexplained. D and trimming were read from the DNA, whereas the V and J calls and clone size are those reported in that table. The sample has about 370,000 clones on record, roughly nine tenths of them singletons. Of the sample, less than 1.2% falls within the top ten clones.

Notes on this clone: The antigen this receptor binds is unknown. Base qualities were left out, and no much larger clone turns up one base away.

Participants in the prospective study were enrolled through a virtual design, were aged roughly 18 to 100 years, and lived in roughly 24 United States geographic areas. In the prospective study, cohorts were assigned on the basis of participant-reported clinical history obtained from a screening survey and a study questionnaire. For ImmuneRACE Cohort 3, a participant was defined as recovered based on two consecutive negative NP/OP PCR tests, clearance by a healthcare professional, or resolution of symptoms. Each participant in the prospective study had whole blood, serum and a nasopharyngeal or oropharyngeal swab collected by mobile phlebotomists. Prospective study participants could optionally give additional blood draws and questionnaires over a roughly 2-month period. Before DNA extraction, prospective study blood samples were shipped either frozen or at room temperature.

The source is a man younger than 35 who had recovered from COVID-19. Sequencing was carried out using PBMCs or T cells enriched from blood (not recorded which). The chain was built from TRBV9 and TRBJ2-1; 9 bases in the middle match TRBD2. The DNA sequence reads TGTGCCAGCAGCGCCTTAGCGGGAGTCGCCTACAATGAGCAGTTCTTC. It translates as CASSALAGVAYNEQFF.